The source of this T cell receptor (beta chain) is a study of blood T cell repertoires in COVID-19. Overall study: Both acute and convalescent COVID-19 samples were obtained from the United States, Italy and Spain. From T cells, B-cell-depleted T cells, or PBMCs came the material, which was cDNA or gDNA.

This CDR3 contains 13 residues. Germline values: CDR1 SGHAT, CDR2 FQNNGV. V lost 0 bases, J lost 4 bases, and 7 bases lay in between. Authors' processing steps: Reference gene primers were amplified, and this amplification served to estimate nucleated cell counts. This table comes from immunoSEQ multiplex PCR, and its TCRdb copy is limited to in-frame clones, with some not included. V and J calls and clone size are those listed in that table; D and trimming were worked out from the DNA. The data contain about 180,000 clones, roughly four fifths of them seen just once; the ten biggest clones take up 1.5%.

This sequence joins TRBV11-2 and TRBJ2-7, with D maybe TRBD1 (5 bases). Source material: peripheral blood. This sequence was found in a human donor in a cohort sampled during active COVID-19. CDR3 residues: CASSLDRGYEQYF. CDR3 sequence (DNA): TGTGCCAGCAGCTTAGATAGGGGTTACGAGCAGTACTTC.